The present TCR beta chain was sequenced within a study of T cell repertoires in aging, cancer and after chemotherapy. Findings of the study overall: Median generation probability rose over the chemotherapy interval in each cancer cohort, suggesting rebound thymic output. In healthy donors, age-related TCR diversity loss mainly reflected lost richness.

The CDR3 covers 14 residues. V shed 2 bases and J shed 6 bases, with 11 bases lying between them. Germline loops: CDR1 LNHDA, CDR2 SQIVND (reference sequence). By sample fraction, this clonotype is medium-sized. What it binds is unknown. Amplification of TCR beta used genomic DNA extracted from peripheral blood. TRB rearrangements spanning V, D and J were amplified using mixed TRB-A/B primers. TCRdb fed the multiplex PCR reads into MiXCR, producing one record per CDR3 protein. The sample shows some 3,000 distinct CDR3 sequences, about 33% of them seen only once. The chain employs TRBV19 and TRBJ1-5; D gene unclear. Sequenced material: blood. The clonotype was recovered from a human donor with a solid tumor. Here the CDR3 reads CASSIQRVSQPQHF. For the CDR3, the DNA is TGTGCCAGTAGTATACAGAGGGTATCTCAGCCCCAGCATTTT.